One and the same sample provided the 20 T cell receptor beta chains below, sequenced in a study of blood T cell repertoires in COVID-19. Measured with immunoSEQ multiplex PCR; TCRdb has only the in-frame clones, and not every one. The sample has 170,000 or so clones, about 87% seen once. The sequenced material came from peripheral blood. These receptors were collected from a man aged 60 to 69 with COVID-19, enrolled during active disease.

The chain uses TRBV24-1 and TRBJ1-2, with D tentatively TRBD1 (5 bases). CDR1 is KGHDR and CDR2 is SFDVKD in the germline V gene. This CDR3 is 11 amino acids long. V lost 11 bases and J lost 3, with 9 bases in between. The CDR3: CAISGDYGYTF. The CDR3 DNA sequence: TGTGCCATATCGGGGGACTATGGCTACACCTTC.

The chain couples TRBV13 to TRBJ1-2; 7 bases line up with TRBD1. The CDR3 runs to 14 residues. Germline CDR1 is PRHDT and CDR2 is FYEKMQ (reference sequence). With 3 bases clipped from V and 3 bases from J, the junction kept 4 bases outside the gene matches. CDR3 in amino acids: CASSLGTGDYGYTF. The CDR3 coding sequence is TGTGCCAGCAGCTTGGGAACAGGGGACTATGGCTACACCTTC.

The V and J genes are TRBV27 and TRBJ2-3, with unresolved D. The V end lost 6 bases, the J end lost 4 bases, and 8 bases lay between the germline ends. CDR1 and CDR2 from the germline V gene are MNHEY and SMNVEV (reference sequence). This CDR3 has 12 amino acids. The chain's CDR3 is CASRIAADTQYF. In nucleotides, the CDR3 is TGTGCCAGCAGGATAGCTGCAGATACGCAGTATTTT.

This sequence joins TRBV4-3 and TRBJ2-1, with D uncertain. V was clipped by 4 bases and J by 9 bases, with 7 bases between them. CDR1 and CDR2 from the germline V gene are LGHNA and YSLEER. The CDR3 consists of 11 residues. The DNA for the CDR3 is TGCGCCAGCAGCCTCGGCGGTGAGCAGTTCTTC. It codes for CASSLGGEQFF.

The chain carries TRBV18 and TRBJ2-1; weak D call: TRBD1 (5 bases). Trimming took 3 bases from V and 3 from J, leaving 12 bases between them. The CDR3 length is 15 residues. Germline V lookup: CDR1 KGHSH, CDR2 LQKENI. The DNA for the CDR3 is TGTGCCAGCTCACCCCTCGCGACAGTCTACAATGAGCAGTTCTTC. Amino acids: CASSPLATVYNEQFF.

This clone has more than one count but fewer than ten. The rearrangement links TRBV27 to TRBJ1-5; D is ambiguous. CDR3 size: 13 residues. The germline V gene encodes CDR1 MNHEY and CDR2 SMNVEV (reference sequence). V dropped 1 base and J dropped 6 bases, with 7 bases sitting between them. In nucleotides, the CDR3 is TGTGCCAGCAGTTTATTTACTTCTCAGCCCCAGCATTTT. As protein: CASSLFTSQPQHF.

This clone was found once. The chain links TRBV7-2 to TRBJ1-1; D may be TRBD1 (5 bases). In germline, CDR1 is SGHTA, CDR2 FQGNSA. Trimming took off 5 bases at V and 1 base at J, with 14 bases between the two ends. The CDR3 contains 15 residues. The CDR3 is CASSGQGLQNTEAFF. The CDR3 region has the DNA TGTGCCAGCAGCGGTCAGGGACTTCAGAACACTGAAGCTTTCTTT.

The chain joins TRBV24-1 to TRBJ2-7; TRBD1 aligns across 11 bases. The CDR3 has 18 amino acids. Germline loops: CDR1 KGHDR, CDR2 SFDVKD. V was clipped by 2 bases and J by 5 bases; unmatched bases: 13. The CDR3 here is CATSDSGTGGPSGDEQYF. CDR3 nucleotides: TGTGCCACCAGTGATTCCGGGACAGGGGGTCCAAGCGGCGACGAGCAGTACTTC.

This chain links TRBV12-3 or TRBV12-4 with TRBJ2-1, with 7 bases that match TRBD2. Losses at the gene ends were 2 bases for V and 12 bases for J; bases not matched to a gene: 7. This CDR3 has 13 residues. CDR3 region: CASSLPGTTTQFF. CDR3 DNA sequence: TGTGCCAGCAGTTTACCCGGGACTACAACGCAGTTCTTC.

CDR3 nucleotide sequence: TGTGCCAGCTCACTGGACAGAACCCAACGGAATGAGCAGTTCTTC. Translated, it gives CASSLDRTQRNEQFF. This chain connects TRBV18 to TRBJ2-1; D might be TRBD1 (6 bases). This CDR3 spans 15 amino acids. Germline V gives CDR1 KGHSH, CDR2 LQKENI. V gave up 4 bases and J gave up 7 bases, with 17 bases separating them.

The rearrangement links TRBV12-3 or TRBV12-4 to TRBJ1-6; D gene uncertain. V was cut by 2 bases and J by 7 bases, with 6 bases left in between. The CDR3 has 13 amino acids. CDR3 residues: CASSLQLNSPLHF. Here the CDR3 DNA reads TGTGCCAGCAGTTTACAGTTGAATTCACCCCTCCACTTT.

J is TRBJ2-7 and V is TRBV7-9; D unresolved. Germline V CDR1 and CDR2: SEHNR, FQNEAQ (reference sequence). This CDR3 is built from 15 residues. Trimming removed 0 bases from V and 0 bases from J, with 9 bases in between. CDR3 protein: CASSLASPSSYEQYF. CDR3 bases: TGTGCCAGCAGCTTAGCCAGTCCTTCCTCCTACGAGCAGTACTTC.

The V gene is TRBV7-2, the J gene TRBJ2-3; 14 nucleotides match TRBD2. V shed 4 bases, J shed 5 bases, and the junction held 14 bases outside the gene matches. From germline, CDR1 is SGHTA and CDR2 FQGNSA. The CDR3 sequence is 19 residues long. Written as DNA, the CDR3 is TGTGCCAGCAGCTCCTACAACACAGGGACTAGCGGGAGAGAAGATACGCAGTATTTT. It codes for CASSSYNTGTSGREDTQYF.

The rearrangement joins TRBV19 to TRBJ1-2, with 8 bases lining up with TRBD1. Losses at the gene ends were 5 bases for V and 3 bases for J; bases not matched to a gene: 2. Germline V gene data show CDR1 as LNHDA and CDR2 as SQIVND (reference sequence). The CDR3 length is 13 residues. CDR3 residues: CASSLTGDYGYTF. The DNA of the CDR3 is TGTGCCAGTAGTTTGACAGGGGACTATGGCTACACCTTC.

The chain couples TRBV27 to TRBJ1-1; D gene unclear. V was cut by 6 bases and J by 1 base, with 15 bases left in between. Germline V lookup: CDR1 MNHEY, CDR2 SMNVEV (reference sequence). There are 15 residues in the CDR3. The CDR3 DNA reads TGTGCCAGCAGAATAAATGACTTAGAGAACACTGAAGCTTTCTTT. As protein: CASRINDLENTEAFF.

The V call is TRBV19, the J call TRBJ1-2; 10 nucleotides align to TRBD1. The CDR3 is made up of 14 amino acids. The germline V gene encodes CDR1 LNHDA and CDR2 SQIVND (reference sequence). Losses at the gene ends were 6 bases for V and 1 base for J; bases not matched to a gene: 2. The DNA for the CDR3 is TGTGCCAGTAGCAGGGACAGGGGTAACTATGGCTACACCTTC. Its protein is CASSRDRGNYGYTF.

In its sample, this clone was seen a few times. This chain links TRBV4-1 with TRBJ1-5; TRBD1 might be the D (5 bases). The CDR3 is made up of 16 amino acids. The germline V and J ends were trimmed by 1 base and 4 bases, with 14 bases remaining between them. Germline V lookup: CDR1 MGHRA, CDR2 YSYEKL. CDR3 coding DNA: TGCGCCAGCAGCCAAGTAGGGAAGACAGTAAATCAGCCCCAGCATTTT. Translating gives CASSQVGKTVNQPQHF.

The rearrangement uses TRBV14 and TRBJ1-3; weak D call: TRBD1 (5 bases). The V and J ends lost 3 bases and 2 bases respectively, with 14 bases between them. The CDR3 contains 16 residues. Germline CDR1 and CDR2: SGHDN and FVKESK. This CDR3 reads CASSQGIPGTGNTIYF. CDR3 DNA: TGTGCCAGCAGCCAGGGCATACCAGGGACTGGAAACACCATATATTTT.

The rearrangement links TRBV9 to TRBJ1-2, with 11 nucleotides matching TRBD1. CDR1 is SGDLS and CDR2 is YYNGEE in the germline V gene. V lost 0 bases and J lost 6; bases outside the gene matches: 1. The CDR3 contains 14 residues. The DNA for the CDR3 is TGTGCCAGCAGCGTAGGGGGACAGGGGGATGGCTACACCTTC. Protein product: CASSVGGQGDGYTF.

CDR3: CATSALGTGNQPQHF. DNA for the CDR3: TGTGCCACCAGTGCTCTTGGGACAGGCAATCAGCCCCAGCATTTT. This chain joins TRBV24-1 and TRBJ1-5, with 7 bases matching TRBD1. This CDR3 comprises 15 residues. Trimming cost V 5 bases and J 2 bases; bases outside gene matches: 5. Germline values: CDR1 KGHDR, CDR2 SFDVKD.